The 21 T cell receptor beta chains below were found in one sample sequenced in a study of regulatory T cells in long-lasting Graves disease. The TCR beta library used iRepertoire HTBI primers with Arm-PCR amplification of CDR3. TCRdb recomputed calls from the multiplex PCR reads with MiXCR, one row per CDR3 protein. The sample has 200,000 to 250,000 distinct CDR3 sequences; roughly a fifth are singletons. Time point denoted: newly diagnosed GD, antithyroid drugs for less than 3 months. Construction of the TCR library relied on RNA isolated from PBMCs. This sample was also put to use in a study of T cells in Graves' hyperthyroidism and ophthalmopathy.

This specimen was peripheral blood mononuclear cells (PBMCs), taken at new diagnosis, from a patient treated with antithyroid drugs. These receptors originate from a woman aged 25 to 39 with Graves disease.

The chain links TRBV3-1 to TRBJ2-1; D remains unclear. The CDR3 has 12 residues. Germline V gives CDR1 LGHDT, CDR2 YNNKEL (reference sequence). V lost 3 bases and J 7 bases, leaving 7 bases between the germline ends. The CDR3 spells CASSQLGNEQFF. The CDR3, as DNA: TGTGCCAGCAGCCAGTTGGGGAATGAGCAGTTCTTC.

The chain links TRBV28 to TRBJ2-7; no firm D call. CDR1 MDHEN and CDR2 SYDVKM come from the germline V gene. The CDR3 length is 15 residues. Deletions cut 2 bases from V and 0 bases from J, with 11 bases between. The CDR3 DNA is TGTGCCAGCAGTTTAGGGCAGGTTAACTCCTACGAGCAGTACTTC. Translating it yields CASSLGQVNSYEQYF. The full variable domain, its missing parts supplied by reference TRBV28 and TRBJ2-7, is DVKVTQSSRYLVKRTGEKVFLECVQDMDHENMFWYRQDPGLGLRLIYFSYDVKMKEKGDIPEGYSVSREKKERFSLILESASTNQTSMYLCASSLGQVNSYEQYFGPGTRLTVT.

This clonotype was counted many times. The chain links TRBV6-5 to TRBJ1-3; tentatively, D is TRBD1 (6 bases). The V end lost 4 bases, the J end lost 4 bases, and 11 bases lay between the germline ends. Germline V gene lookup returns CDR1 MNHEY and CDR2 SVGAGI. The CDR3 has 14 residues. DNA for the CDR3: TGTGCCAGCAGTTCAGGGGCAGGAGGAAACACCATATATTTT. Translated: CASSSGAGGNTIYF.

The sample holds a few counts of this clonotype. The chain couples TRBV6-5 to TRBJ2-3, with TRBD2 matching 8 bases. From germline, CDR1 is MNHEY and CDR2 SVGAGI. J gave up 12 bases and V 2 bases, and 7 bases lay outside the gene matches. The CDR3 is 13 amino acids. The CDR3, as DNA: TGTGCCAGCAGTTACGTTGAGGCGGGAGGACAGTATTTT. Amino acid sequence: CASSYVEAGGQYF.

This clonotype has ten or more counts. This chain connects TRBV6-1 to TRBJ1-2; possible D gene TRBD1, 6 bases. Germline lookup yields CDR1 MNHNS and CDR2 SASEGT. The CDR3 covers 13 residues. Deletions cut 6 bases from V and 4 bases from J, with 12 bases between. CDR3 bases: TGTGCCAGCAGATTAACAGGGACCTATGGCTACACCTTC. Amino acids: CASRLTGTYGYTF.

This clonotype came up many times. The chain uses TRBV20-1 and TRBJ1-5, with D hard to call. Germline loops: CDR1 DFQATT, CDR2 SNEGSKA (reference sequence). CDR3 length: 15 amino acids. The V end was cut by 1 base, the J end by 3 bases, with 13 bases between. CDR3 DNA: TGCAGTGCTAGAGTGGGTGGGCGCGTCAATCAGCCCCAGCATTTT. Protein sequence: CSARVGGRVNQPQHF.

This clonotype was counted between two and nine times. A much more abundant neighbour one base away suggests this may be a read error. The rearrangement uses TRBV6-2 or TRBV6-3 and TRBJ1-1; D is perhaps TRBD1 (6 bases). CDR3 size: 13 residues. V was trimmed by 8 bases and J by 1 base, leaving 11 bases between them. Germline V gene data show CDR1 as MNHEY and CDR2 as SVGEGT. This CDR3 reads CASEDSPNTEAFF. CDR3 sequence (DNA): TGTGCCAGCGAGGACAGTCCGAACACTGAAGCTTTCTTT.

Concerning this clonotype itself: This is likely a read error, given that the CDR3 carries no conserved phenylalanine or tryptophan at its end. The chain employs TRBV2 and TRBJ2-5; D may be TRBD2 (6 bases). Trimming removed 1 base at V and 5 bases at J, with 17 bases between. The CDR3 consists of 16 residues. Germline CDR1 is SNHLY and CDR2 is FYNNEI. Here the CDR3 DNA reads TGTGCCAGCAGTGAAGACGGTTGGCAGGGAGGCGAGACCCAGTACTCC. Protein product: CASSEDGWQGGETQYS.

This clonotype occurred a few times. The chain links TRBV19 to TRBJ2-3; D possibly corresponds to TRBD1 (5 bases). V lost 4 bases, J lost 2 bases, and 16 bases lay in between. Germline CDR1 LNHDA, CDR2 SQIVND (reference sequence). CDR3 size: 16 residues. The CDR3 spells CASSSIQGRSTDTQYF. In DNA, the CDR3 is TGTGCCAGTAGTAGCATCCAGGGTAGGTCCACAGATACGCAGTATTTT.

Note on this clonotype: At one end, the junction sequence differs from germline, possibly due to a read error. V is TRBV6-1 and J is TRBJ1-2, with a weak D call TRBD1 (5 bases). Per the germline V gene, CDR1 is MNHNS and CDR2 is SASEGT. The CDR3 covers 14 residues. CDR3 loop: CASKKRGLNYGYNF. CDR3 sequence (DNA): TGTGCCAGCAAAAAAAGGGGACTTAACTATGGCTACAACTTC.

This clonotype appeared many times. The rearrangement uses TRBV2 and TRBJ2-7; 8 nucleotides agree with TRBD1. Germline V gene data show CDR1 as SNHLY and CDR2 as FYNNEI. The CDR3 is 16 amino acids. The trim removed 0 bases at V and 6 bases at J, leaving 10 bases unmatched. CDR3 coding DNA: TGTGCCAGCAGTGAAGCGGTCTGGGACAGGCGAAGCGAGCAGTACTTC. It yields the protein CASSEAVWDRRSEQYF.

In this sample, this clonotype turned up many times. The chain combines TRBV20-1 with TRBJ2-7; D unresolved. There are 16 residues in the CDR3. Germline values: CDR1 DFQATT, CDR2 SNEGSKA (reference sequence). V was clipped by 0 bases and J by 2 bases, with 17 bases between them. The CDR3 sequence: CSARDIWSAHPYEQYF. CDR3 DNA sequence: TGCAGTGCTAGAGATATTTGGAGCGCCCATCCCTACGAGCAGTACTTC.

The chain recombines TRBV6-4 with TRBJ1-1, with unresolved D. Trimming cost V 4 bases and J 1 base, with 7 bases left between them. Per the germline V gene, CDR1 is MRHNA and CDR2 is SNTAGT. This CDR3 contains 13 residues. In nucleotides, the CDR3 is TGTGCCAGCAGTGTAACAGAGAACACTGAAGCTTTCTTT. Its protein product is CASSVTENTEAFF.

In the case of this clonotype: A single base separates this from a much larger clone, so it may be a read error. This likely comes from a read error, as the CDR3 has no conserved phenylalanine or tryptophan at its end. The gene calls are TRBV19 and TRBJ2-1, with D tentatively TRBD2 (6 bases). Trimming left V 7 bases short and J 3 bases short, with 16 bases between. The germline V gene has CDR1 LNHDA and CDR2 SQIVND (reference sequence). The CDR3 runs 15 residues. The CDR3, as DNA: TGTGCCAGTAAAAACCCAGCGGACTACTACAATGAGCAGTTCCTC. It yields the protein CASKNPADYYNEQFL.

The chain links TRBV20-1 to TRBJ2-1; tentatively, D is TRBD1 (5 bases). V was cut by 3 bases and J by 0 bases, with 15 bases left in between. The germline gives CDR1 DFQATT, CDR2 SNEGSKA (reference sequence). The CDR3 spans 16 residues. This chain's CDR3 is CSASHGAPSSYNEQFF. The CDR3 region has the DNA TGCAGTGCTAGTCATGGGGCCCCAAGCTCCTACAATGAGCAGTTCTTC.

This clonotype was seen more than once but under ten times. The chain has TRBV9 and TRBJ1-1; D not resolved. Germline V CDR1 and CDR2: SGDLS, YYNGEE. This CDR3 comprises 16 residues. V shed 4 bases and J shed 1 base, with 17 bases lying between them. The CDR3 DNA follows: TGTGCCAGCAGCCCTCGCCGCCAGCCTGGGAACACTGAAGCTTTCTTT. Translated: CASSPRRQPGNTEAFF. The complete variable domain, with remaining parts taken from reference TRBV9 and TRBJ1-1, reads DSGVTQTPKHLITATGQRVTLRCSPRSGDLSVYWYQQSLDQGLQFLIQYYNGEERAKGNILERFSAQQFPDLHSELNLSSLELGDSALYFCASSPRRQPGNTEAFFGQGTRLTVV.

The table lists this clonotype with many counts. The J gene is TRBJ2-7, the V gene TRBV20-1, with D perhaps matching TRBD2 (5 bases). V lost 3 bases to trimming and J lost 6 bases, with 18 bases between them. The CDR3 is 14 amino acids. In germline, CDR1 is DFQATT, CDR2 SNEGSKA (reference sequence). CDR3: CSASEGGSAREQYF. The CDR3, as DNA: TGCAGTGCTAGTGAGGGCGGGTCAGCCCGCGAGCAGTACTTC.

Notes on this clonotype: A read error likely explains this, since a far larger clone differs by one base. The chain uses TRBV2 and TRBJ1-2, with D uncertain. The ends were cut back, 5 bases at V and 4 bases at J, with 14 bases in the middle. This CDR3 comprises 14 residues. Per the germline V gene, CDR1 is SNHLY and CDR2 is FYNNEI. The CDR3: CASSKQPWGYGYTF. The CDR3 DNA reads TGTGCCAGCAGTAAACAGCCCTGGGGCTATGGCTACACCTTC.

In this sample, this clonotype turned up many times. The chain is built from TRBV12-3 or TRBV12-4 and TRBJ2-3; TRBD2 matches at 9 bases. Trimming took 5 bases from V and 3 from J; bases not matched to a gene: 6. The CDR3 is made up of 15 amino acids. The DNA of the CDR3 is TGTGCCAGCAGTGCTAGCGGGGTTTCAACAGATACGCAGTATTTT. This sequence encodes CASSASGVSTDTQYF.

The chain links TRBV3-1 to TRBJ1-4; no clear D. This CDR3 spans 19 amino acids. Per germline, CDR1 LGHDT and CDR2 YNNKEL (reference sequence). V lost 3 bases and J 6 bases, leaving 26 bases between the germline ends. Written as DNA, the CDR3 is TGTGCCAGCAGCCATTCCGTTGGGCTGGAGTATTCGGTGTATGAAAAACTGTTTTTT. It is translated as CASSHSVGLEYSVYEKLFF.

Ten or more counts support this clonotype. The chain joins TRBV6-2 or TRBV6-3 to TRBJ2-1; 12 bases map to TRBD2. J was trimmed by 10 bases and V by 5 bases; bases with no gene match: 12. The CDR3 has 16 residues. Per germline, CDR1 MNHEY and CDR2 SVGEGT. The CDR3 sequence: CASSEAPSGGAREQFF. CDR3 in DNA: TGTGCCAGCAGTGAAGCCCCTAGCGGGGGGGCCCGGGAGCAGTTCTTC.